The 3 T cell receptor beta chains below come from one sample, sequenced in a study of human versus mouse CDR3 diversity and MHC coevolution. Measured with immunoSEQ multiplex PCR; TCRdb has only the in-frame clones, and not every one. The table has 75,000 to 90,000 clones, just over 90% seen once. Sequencing input: naive CD4+ T cells from blood. As for subset: CD45RO-negative CD62L-positive naive CD4 T cells. The source is a person between 25 and 75 years old in good health.

J is TRBJ2-7 and V is TRBV5-8; weak D call: TRBD1 (5 bases). Germline-derived CDR1 and CDR2 are SGHTS and YDEGEE. The V and J ends lost 3 bases and 3 bases respectively, with 19 bases between them. The CDR3 runs 16 residues. CDR3 nucleotides: TGTGCCAGCAGCTCCCGACGGGTACAGGCCATCTACGAGCAGTACTTC. Its translation: CASSSRRVQAIYEQYF.

This sequence joins TRBV5-1 and TRBJ2-7; D is possibly TRBD2 (5 bases). The CDR3 totals 12 residues. Germline V CDR1 and CDR2: SGHRS, YFSETQ. The ends were cut back, 0 bases at V and 4 bases at J, with 5 bases in the middle. Here the CDR3 reads CASSLGTYEQYF. CDR3 nucleotides: TGCGCCAGCAGCTTGGGGACTTACGAGCAGTACTTC.

The V gene is TRBV5-1, the J gene TRBJ2-1, with a tentative D call TRBD2 (7 bases). V lost 1 base and J 4 bases, leaving 18 bases between the germline ends. In germline, CDR1 is SGHRS, CDR2 YFSETQ. This CDR3 spans 17 amino acids. The CDR3 reads CASSLSGGRVIYNEQFF. Here the CDR3 DNA reads TGCGCCAGCAGCTTGTCGGGGGGCCGAGTGATATACAATGAGCAGTTCTTC.